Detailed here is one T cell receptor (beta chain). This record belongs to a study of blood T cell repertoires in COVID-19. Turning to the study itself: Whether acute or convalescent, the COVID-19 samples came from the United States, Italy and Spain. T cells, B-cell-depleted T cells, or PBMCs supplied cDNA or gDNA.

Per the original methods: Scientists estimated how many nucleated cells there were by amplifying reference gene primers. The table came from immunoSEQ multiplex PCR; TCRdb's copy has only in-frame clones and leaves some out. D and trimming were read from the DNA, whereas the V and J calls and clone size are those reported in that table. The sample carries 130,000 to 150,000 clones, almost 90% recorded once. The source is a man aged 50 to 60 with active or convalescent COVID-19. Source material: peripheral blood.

The CDR3 loop reads CASSQSYGVAGTGELFF. The CDR3 DNA reads as TGTGCCAGCAGCCAAAGCTACGGGGTAGCGGGGACCGGGGAGCTGTTTTTT. V and J are TRBV3-1 (or the pseudogene TRBV3-2) and TRBJ2-2; 8 bases map to TRBD2. CDR3 size: 17 residues. CDR1 and CDR2 (germline): LGHDT, YNNKEL (reference sequence). V lost 2 bases, J lost 5 bases, and 10 bases stayed unmatched.